One sample yielded the 28 T cell receptor beta chains listed below, sequenced in a study of CD8 T cells in Susac syndrome (dated by TCRdb to about 2019). Libraries were made using the immunoSEQ multiplex PCR assay. RNA was extracted using the RNeasy kit, and about 0.45 to 1 microgram was reverse transcribed with random hexamers. In TCRdb, the public reads were trimmed at Q25 with fastp and aligned with MiXCR, with productive beta chains retained. Each entry merges the rows of one CDR3 protein and shows their most common DNA and genes. The sample table holds some 160,000 distinct CDR3 sequences, of which roughly 95% were seen once. Of the sample, 0.075% to 0.09% falls within the top ten clones. Sequences were obtained from CD4+ T cells from PBMCs. Source of these receptors: a human donor with Susac syndrome.

The chain recombines TRBV29-1 with TRBJ2-7; D is perhaps TRBD2 (6 bases). Trimming cost V 7 bases and J 3 bases, with 13 bases left between them. Germline V gene sequence: CDR1 SQVTM, CDR2 ANQGSEA. The CDR3 consists of 12 residues. The CDR3 sequence is CSAGEGFYEQYF. The CDR3 DNA is TGCAGCGCGGGAGAGGGCTTCTACGAGCAGTACTTC.

The CDR3 sequence: CASRTGGYTGELFF. In DNA form, the CDR3 reads TGTGCCAGCCGGACAGGGGGGTATACCGGGGAGCTGTTTTTT. This chain joins TRBV7-8 and TRBJ2-2, with TRBD1 identical over 10 bases. This CDR3 spans 14 amino acids. Germline lookup yields CDR1 SGHVS and CDR2 FQNEAQ. V dropped 8 bases and J dropped 5; count of bases not matched to a gene: 5.

The CDR3 DNA sequence: TGTGCCAGCAGCATCGGACGGGGCACAGATACGCAGTATTTT. This codes for CASSIGRGTDTQYF. V and J are TRBV7-2 and TRBJ2-3; D is ambiguous. V lost 5 bases to trimming and J lost 1 base, with 10 bases between them. The CDR3 is made up of 14 amino acids. CDR1 is SGHTA, CDR2 FQGNSA, per germline.

The CDR3: CATSSRTGNSPLHF. Here the CDR3 DNA reads TGTGCCACCAGCTCAAGGACCGGGAATTCACCCCTCCACTTT. This sequence joins TRBV15 and TRBJ1-6; D ambiguous. V was cut by 5 bases and J by 7 bases, with 12 bases left in between. Germline loops: CDR1 LNHNV, CDR2 YYDKDF (reference sequence). The CDR3 is made up of 14 amino acids. Variable domain in full (rest from reference TRBV15 and TRBJ1-6): DAMVIQNPRYQVTQFGKPVTLSCSQTLNHNVMYWYQQKSSQAPKLLFHYYDKDFNNEADTPDNFQSRRPNTSFCFLDIRSPGLGDTAMYLCATSSRTGNSPLHFGNGTRLTVT.

The chain recombines TRBV3-1 with TRBJ2-7; TRBD1 matches at 8 bases. The V gene end was trimmed by 4 bases and the J gene end by 3 bases; junction bases not matched to a gene: 5. The CDR3 runs 14 residues. Germline CDR1 reads LGHDT; CDR2 reads YNNKEL (reference sequence). The CDR3 spells CASSPWTGSYEQYF. In nucleotides, the CDR3 is TGTGCCAGCAGCCCATGGACAGGGAGCTACGAGCAGTACTTC.

This chain connects TRBV28 to TRBJ1-2, with D maybe TRBD1 (5 bases). Germline V gives CDR1 MDHEN, CDR2 SYDVKM. The CDR3 loop spans 15 amino acids. The ends were cut back, 5 bases at V and 3 bases at J, with 16 bases in the middle. CDR3 protein: CASSPAPRDHYGYTF. The CDR3 DNA reads as TGTGCCAGCAGTCCCGCCCCCAGGGATCACTATGGCTACACCTTC.

The CDR3 sequence is CASSRIADTQYF. DNA for the CDR3: TGCGCCAGCAGCCGCATTGCGGATACGCAGTATTTT. V usage is TRBV4-1 and J usage is TRBJ2-3; D is ambiguous. Germline V gene data show CDR1 as MGHRA and CDR2 as YSYEKL. This CDR3 spans 12 amino acids. Trimming pared 4 bases from V and 6 bases from J, leaving 8 bases between.

This chain uses TRBV14 with TRBJ2-7; D call uncertain. CDR1 and CDR2 from the germline V gene are SGHDN and FVKESK. Trimming pared 2 bases from V and 5 bases from J, leaving 13 bases between. The CDR3 has 14 residues. The CDR3 DNA follows: TGTGCCAGCAGCCAATATTCGGTTGCCAACGAGCAGTACTTC. Its protein product is CASSQYSVANEQYF.

The genes are TRBV29-1 and TRBJ1-1; 7 nucleotides align to TRBD1. Germline CDR1 SQVTM, CDR2 ANQGSEA. CDR3 size: 11 residues. V dropped 5 bases and J dropped 5; count of bases not matched to a gene: 2. In DNA form, the CDR3 reads TGCAGCGTTTTCAGGGGGACTGAAGCTTTCTTT. Amino acids: CSVFRGTEAFF.

The chain combines TRBV4-1 with TRBJ1-4; TRBD1 matches at 8 bases. The CDR3 runs 16 residues. Germline V gene lookup returns CDR1 MGHRA and CDR2 YSYEKL. V shed 4 bases and J 9 bases; nucleotides not matched to a gene: 13. In DNA form, the CDR3 reads TGCGCCAGCAGCCCGTCCCCCTCGGGCAGGGGGCAAAAACTGTTTTTT. Amino acids: CASSPSPSGRGQKLFF.

The chain recombines TRBV29-1 with TRBJ1-2; tentative D call: TRBD1 (5 bases). The CDR3 length is 12 residues. Germline CDR1 and CDR2: SQVTM and ANQGSEA. V lost 6 bases, J lost 5 bases, and 13 bases lay in between. The DNA of the CDR3 is TGCAGCGTCCTCGGGACGGATTATGGCTACACCTTC. This translates into CSVLGTDYGYTF.

This clonotype has just a few counts. The chain couples TRBV29-1 to TRBJ2-3, with D possibly matching TRBD1 (5 bases). V lost 4 bases, J lost 2 bases, and 10 bases lay in between. This CDR3 region has 13 residues. In germline, CDR1 is SQVTM, CDR2 ANQGSEA. CDR3 sequence: CSVGQGNTDTQYF. CDR3 DNA sequence: TGCAGCGTTGGGCAGGGTAACACAGATACGCAGTATTTT.

Notes on this clonotype: Compared with germline, one end of the junction differs, possibly owing to a read error. The chain is built from TRBV7-7 and TRBJ2-7; 10 bases are a match to TRBD1. The CDR3 is 16 residues long. Germline assignment: CDR1 SSHAT and CDR2 FNYEAQ (reference sequence). The CDR3 region is CASSPGAGTGVYEQYF. DNA of the CDR3: TGTGCTAGCAGCCCGGGTGCCGGGACAGGGGTCTACGAGCAGTACTTC.

Only one count was recorded for this clonotype. CDR3 DNA sequence: TGCAGCGTTGAAGTATTCGCAGGGGAGCTGTTTTTT. Its translation: CSVEVFAGELFF. The chain has TRBV29-1 and TRBJ2-2; the D is unclear. The CDR3 is 12 residues long. CDR1 is SQVTM and CDR2 is ANQGSEA in the germline V gene. V was clipped by 1 base and J by 8 bases, with 8 bases between them.

The chain employs TRBV20-1 and TRBJ2-5; TRBD2 might be the D (6 bases). Per germline, CDR1 DFQATT and CDR2 SNEGSKA (reference sequence). This CDR3 has 16 residues. V lost 4 bases to trimming and J lost 5 bases, with 23 bases between them. The CDR3 nucleotides are TGCAGTGCTATCGCTCCCGTTCGGGGGAGATCGGAGACCCAGTACTTC. Translated: CSAIAPVRGRSETQYF.

This clonotype was counted once. The gene calls are TRBV4-1 and TRBJ2-3; perhaps TRBD1 as D (5 bases). The CDR3 is 16 residues long. V dropped 3 bases and J dropped 2 bases, with 15 bases sitting between them. Germline V gene data show CDR1 as MGHRA and CDR2 as YSYEKL. The CDR3 loop is CASSHLTGNPTDTQYF. The CDR3, as DNA: TGCGCCAGCAGCCACCTCACAGGAAACCCCACAGATACGCAGTATTTT.

This sequence joins TRBV4-1 and TRBJ2-3; D is undetermined. Germline CDR1 and CDR2: MGHRA and YSYEKL. V was cut by 1 base and J by 5 bases, with 7 bases left in between. This CDR3 has 13 amino acids. The CDR3, as DNA: TGCGCCAGCAGCCAAGGGACGGAAGATACGCAGTATTTT. Its translation: CASSQGTEDTQYF.

V usage is TRBV29-1 and J usage is TRBJ2-3, with no clear D. Germline CDR1 and CDR2: SQVTM and ANQGSEA. There are 11 residues in the CDR3. Trimming removed 3 bases at V and 3 bases at J, with 4 bases between. The CDR3 bases are TGCAGCGTTGAGACGACAGATACGCAGTATTTT. This codes for CSVETTDTQYF.

CDR3 sequence: CASSLGAPYEQYF. CDR3 DNA: TGTGCCAGCAGCTTAGGAGCCCCCTACGAGCAGTACTTC. The J gene is TRBJ2-7, the V gene TRBV7-3; no clear D. V was pared by 2 bases and J by 2 bases, with 7 bases between. Per the germline V gene, CDR1 is SGHTA and CDR2 is FQGTGA. The CDR3 spans 13 residues.

The rearrangement joins TRBV6-1 to TRBJ2-7; tentative D call: TRBD1 (6 bases). CDR1 is MNHNS and CDR2 is SASEGT in the germline V gene. Trimming removed 6 bases at V and 11 bases at J, with 20 bases between. This CDR3 contains 13 residues. The CDR3 reads CASRPPGDEREYF. As DNA, the CDR3 is TGTGCCAGCAGACCCCCAGGGGACGAAAGGGAGTACTTC.

CDR3 sequence: CSVLGTGTFGANVLTF. CDR3 in DNA: TGCAGCGTTTTGGGGACAGGGACTTTTGGGGCCAACGTCCTGACTTTC. The V call is TRBV29-1, the J call TRBJ2-6; 9 nucleotides match TRBD1. CDR1 SQVTM and CDR2 ANQGSEA come from the germline V gene. The CDR3 runs 16 residues. J was trimmed by 3 bases and V by 5 bases; bases with no gene match: 8.

The V gene is TRBV4-1, the J gene TRBJ2-5; 13 bases match TRBD2. V shed 6 bases and J 5 bases; nucleotides not matched to a gene: 3. Germline loops: CDR1 MGHRA, CDR2 YSYEKL. This CDR3 is built from 14 residues. The CDR3 sequence is CASRRLAGGETQYF. CDR3 in DNA: TGCGCCAGCAGGCGACTAGCGGGAGGTGAGACCCAGTACTTC.

The chain combines TRBV7-2 with TRBJ2-1; no firm D call. The germline CDR1 and CDR2 sequences are SGHTA and FQGNSA. There are 14 residues in the CDR3. With 5 bases removed from V and 9 bases from J, the gap between germline ends came to 17 bases. The CDR3 reads CASSPNGMGIEQFF. Here the CDR3 DNA reads TGTGCCAGCAGCCCAAATGGGATGGGGATTGAGCAGTTCTTC.

The J gene is TRBJ2-7, the V gene TRBV5-1; 10 nucleotides line up with TRBD1. Germline CDR1 reads SGHRS; CDR2 reads YFSETQ. CDR3 length: 14 residues. Trimming removed 4 bases from V and 5 bases from J; junction bases left unmatched: 6. Here the CDR3 DNA reads TGCGCCAGCAGCCTCGGGACAGGGGACCACGAGCAGTACTTC. Its translation: CASSLGTGDHEQYF.

The chain links TRBV20-1 to TRBJ2-5; 13 nucleotides match TRBD2. Germline V gives CDR1 DFQATT, CDR2 SNEGSKA (reference sequence). The CDR3 covers 16 residues. V trimming: 3 bases; J trimming: 0 bases; junction bases outside the gene matches: 4. CDR3 DNA: TGCAGTGCTAGGGGACTAGCGGGGCAGTACCAAGAGACCCAGTACTTC. It yields the protein CSARGLAGQYQETQYF.

This clonotype has only one observation. V is TRBV18 and J is TRBJ2-7; 7 bases map to TRBD1. V shed 3 bases and J 3 bases; nucleotides not matched to a gene: 5. Per germline, CDR1 KGHSH and CDR2 LQKENI. CDR3 size: 14 residues. CDR3 sequence: CASSPRQGVYEQYF. The CDR3 region has the DNA TGTGCCAGCTCACCGCGACAGGGAGTCTACGAGCAGTACTTC.

V is TRBV29-1 and J is TRBJ1-5; 7 bases agree with TRBD1. The trim removed 4 bases at V and 7 bases at J, leaving 4 bases unmatched. Germline V gene sequence: CDR1 SQVTM, CDR2 ANQGSEA. The CDR3 loop spans 12 amino acids. CDR3 coding DNA: TGCAGCGTTGGACAGGGAGGCCAGCCCCAGCATTTT. Its translation is CSVGQGGQPQHF.

The chain links TRBV5-1 to TRBJ2-7, with 15 bases identical to TRBD2. This CDR3 spans 17 amino acids. The germline CDR1 and CDR2 sequences are SGHRS and YFSETQ. V gave up 3 bases and J gave up 3 bases; unmatched junction bases: 7. CDR3 loop: CASSSGGLAGGGYEQYF. The DNA for the CDR3 is TGCGCCAGCAGCTCGGGGGGACTAGCGGGAGGAGGCTACGAGCAGTACTTC. The whole variable domain, filled in from reference TRBV5-1 and TRBJ2-7, reads KAGVTQTPRYLIKTRGQQVTLSCSPISGHRSVSWYQQTPGQGLQFLFEYFSETQRNKGNFPGRFSGRQFSNSRSEMNVSTLELGDSALYLCASSSGGLAGGGYEQYFGPGTRLTVT.